What follows is one T cell receptor beta chain and its context. Its antigen remains unidentified. This CDR3 region has 15 residues. J lost 2 bases, V lost 0 bases, and 3 bases had no gene match. Germline-derived CDR1 and CDR2 are SGHRS and YFSETQ. The PCR contained 60 Vbeta and 13 Jbeta primers. The method was immunoSEQ multiplex PCR; TCRdb's version includes in-frame clones alone and lacks a portion of them. Of 200,000 to 250,000 clones listed, 70% to 80% are singletons. The data belong to a study of cytomegalovirus exposure and HLA in healthy donors. Background on the study: Falling in the Caucasian-associated ancestry cluster were less than 85% of some 400 genotyped donors. Study-wide results and limits: Presence/absence analyses supposed approximately even sequencing depth among donors.

V gene TRBV5-1 combines with J gene TRBJ2-7, with 9 bases lining up with TRBD2. The receptor's source is a woman aged 55-69 years in good health and CMV-seropositive. What was sequenced was PBMCs. The CDR3 region has the DNA TGCGCCAGCAGCTTGGCGCTAGCGGGAACCTACGAGCAGTACTTC. The encoded protein is CASSLALAGTYEQYF.